Below, 26 T cell receptor beta chains from the same sample are listed, as sequenced in a study of T cell responses to AZD1222 COVID-19 vaccine. Data came from immunoSEQ multiplex PCR; TCRdb stores just in-frame clones and leaves some out. Of over 100,000 clones listed, under 95% were seen once; the top ten hold 0.9% to 1.2%. Sequenced here: peripheral blood, sampled 28 days after the second AZD1222 dose. The receptors originated from an adult who received the AZD1222 COVID-19 vaccine.

CDR3 nucleotide sequence: TGTGCCAGCAGTTTAGTGCGACAGGAATATAATTCACCCCTCCACTTT. Translation: CASSLVRQEYNSPLHF. The chain joins TRBV27 to TRBJ1-6, with D perhaps matching TRBD1 (6 bases). Germline V gene lookup returns CDR1 MNHEY and CDR2 SMNVEV (reference sequence). This CDR3 region has 16 residues. V lost 2 bases and J 4 bases, leaving 12 bases between the germline ends.

V and J are TRBV27 and TRBJ2-7; 11 bases are a match to TRBD1. The J segment lost 5 bases and the V segment lost 3 bases, leaving 9 bases of the junction unmatched. This CDR3 is built from 16 residues. CDR1 MNHEY and CDR2 SMNVEV come from the germline V gene (reference sequence). CDR3 DNA: TGTGCCAGCAGTTTCGGGGTCGGGACAGGGGGTGACGAGCAGTACTTC. Its translation is CASSFGVGTGGDEQYF.

This chain uses TRBV7-6 with TRBJ1-1, with D possibly TRBD1 on 5 matching bases. Trimming took off 5 bases at V and 3 bases at J, with 16 bases between the two ends. The V gene's germline CDR1 is SGHVS and CDR2 FNYEAQ. CDR3 length equals 15 residues. This chain's CDR3 is CASSPSAGGDTEAFF. The DNA of the CDR3 is TGTGCCAGCAGCCCATCCGCCGGGGGGGACACTGAAGCTTTCTTT.

The chain carries TRBV5-1 and TRBJ1-2; no reliable D call. V was clipped by 5 bases and J by 8 bases, with 16 bases between them. This CDR3 is built from 13 residues. Germline-derived CDR1 and CDR2 are SGHRS and YFSETQ. The chain's CDR3 is CASRSDTLGGYTF. CDR3 bases: TGCGCCAGCAGGTCCGACACCTTGGGGGGCTACACCTTC.

The chain recombines TRBV19 with TRBJ2-5; D is unresolved. The CDR3 is 11 residues long. V lost 4 bases and J lost 6, with 6 bases in between. Germline CDR1 LNHDA, CDR2 SQIVND (reference sequence). CDR3 nucleotide sequence: TGTGCCAGTAGTAGAAGTAAGACCCAGTACTTC. Translating gives CASSRSKTQYF.

The gene calls are TRBV18 and TRBJ2-2, with D perhaps matching TRBD1 (6 bases). Between the trimmed V and J ends, which lost 8 bases and 1 base, there was a span of 23 bases. The CDR3 has 18 amino acids. CDR1 and CDR2 (germline): KGHSH, LQKENI. CDR3 DNA sequence: TGTGCCAGCCGCCGGACCAGGGGCCCCCTTGGGAACACCGGGGAGCTGTTTTTT. This sequence encodes CASRRTRGPLGNTGELFF.

This sequence joins TRBV2 and TRBJ2-1, with D possibly called TRBD1 or TRBD2 (5 bases each). Germline-derived CDR1 and CDR2 are SNHLY and FYNNEI. With 6 bases removed from V and 9 bases from J, the gap between germline ends came to 15 bases. CDR3 length: 13 residues. CDR3 bases: TGTGCCAGCAGCCTGGGACCCGCGATTGAGCAGTTCTTC. This gives the protein CASSLGPAIEQFF.

V gene TRBV15 combines with J gene TRBJ2-7; D ambiguous. This CDR3 spans 14 amino acids. The V gene lost 0 bases and the J gene lost 2 bases, with 8 bases spanning the gap. Germline-derived CDR1 and CDR2 are LNHNV and YYDKDF (reference sequence). In nucleotides, the CDR3 is TGTGCCACCAGCAGAGAGGCTTATACCTACGAGCAGTACTTC. Its translation: CATSREAYTYEQYF.

In this sample, this clone turned up once. V usage is TRBV12-3 or TRBV12-4 and J usage is TRBJ1-6; D gene ambiguous. Trimming cost V 6 bases and J 3 bases, with 3 bases left between them. This CDR3 has 12 amino acids. Here the CDR3 DNA reads TGTGCCAGCAGGTACTATAATTCACCCCTCCACTTT. It codes for CASRYYNSPLHF.

This clone has only a few counts. The J gene is TRBJ1-1, the V gene TRBV2; 7 bases agree with TRBD1. The CDR3 loop spans 15 amino acids. The germline V gene encodes CDR1 SNHLY and CDR2 FYNNEI. Losses at the gene ends were 6 bases for V and 4 bases for J; bases not matched to a gene: 11. CDR3 coding DNA: TGTGCCAGCAGGGGGGGACAGCTCTGGGTCACTGAAGCTTTCTTT. Protein sequence: CASRGGQLWVTEAFF.

V is TRBV28 and J is TRBJ2-7; 11 nucleotides line up with TRBD2. This CDR3 is built from 15 residues. The germline gives CDR1 MDHEN, CDR2 SYDVKM. Trimming at V came to 6 bases and at J to 2 bases, leaving 6 bases not matched to a gene. CDR3 DNA sequence: TGTGCCAGCAGCCCTACTAGCGGGAGCCCCTACGAGCAGTACTTC. Translated, it gives CASSPTSGSPYEQYF.

V gene TRBV4-2 combines with J gene TRBJ2-7; D may be TRBD1 (6 bases). Germline CDR1 and CDR2: LGHNA and YNFKEQ. Deletions cut 1 base from V and 3 bases from J, with 16 bases between. The CDR3 has 16 residues. The CDR3 region has the DNA TGTGCCAGCAGCCAAGGCCTCCGGGACAACCGCTACGAGCAGTACTTC. As protein: CASSQGLRDNRYEQYF.

The rearrangement uses TRBV19 and TRBJ1-3, with TRBD1 as a possible D gene (6 bases). V was trimmed by 3 bases and J by 2 bases, leaving 17 bases between them. The CDR3 is 17 residues long. Germline V lookup: CDR1 LNHDA, CDR2 SQIVND (reference sequence). CDR3: CASSIRPGVGPGNTIYF. The CDR3 DNA follows: TGTGCCAGTAGTATCCGTCCAGGGGTCGGCCCTGGAAACACCATATATTTT.

This clone appeared a single time. This chain links TRBV6-1 with TRBJ1-6, with D possibly being TRBD1 (6 bases). Germline V CDR1 and CDR2: MNHNS, SASEGT. This CDR3 is 16 amino acids long. Trimming stripped 4 bases from V and 8 bases from J, with 18 bases between. CDR3 DNA sequence: TGTGCCAGCAGTGTAGAGGGGGGCCTTTCACATTCACCCCTCCACTTT. This sequence encodes CASSVEGGLSHSPLHF.

V gene TRBV11-2 combines with J gene TRBJ2-3; TRBD2 aligns across 7 bases. The germline V gene has CDR1 SGHAT and CDR2 FQNNGV. With 2 bases clipped from V and 3 bases from J, the junction kept 14 bases outside the gene matches. This CDR3 comprises 18 residues. CDR3 region: CASSLLFGEGPGTDTQYF. CDR3 DNA: TGTGCCAGCAGCTTATTATTCGGGGAGGGCCCAGGAACAGATACGCAGTATTTT.

The chain has TRBV29-1 and TRBJ1-1, with a weak D call TRBD1 (5 bases). V dropped 1 base and J dropped 1 base, with 10 bases sitting between them. The CDR3 is made up of 14 amino acids. Germline-derived CDR1 and CDR2 are SQVTM and ANQGSEA. CDR3 in DNA: TGCAGCGTTGAAGGTGGACAAACGAACACTGAAGCTTTCTTT. Translated: CSVEGGQTNTEAFF. Together with reference TRBV29-1 and TRBJ1-1, the CDR3 gives the full variable domain: SAVISQKPSRDICQRGTSLTIQCQVDSQVTMMFWYRQQPGQSLTLIATANQGSEATYESGFVIDKFPISRPNLTFSTLTVSNMSPEDSSIYLCSVEGGQTNTEAFFGQGTRLTVV.

This chain joins TRBV30 and TRBJ2-1, with no clear D. From germline, CDR1 is GTSNPN and CDR2 SVGIG (reference sequence). The CDR3 totals 13 residues. V was shortened by 1 base and J by 11 bases, with 15 bases between the two germline ends. Here the CDR3 reads CAWSAIGGTQQFF. The DNA of the CDR3 is TGTGCCTGGAGTGCGATAGGCGGTACCCAGCAGTTCTTC.

Worth noting for this clone: The same CDR3 also results from other DNA sequences found in this sample. The chain has TRBV5-6 and TRBJ2-5, with D tentatively TRBD1 (6 bases). The CDR3 extends over 14 amino acids. V lost 2 bases, J lost 2 bases, and 10 bases lay in between. CDR1 and CDR2 from the germline V gene are SGHDT and YYEEEE. The DNA of the CDR3 is TGTGCCAGCAGCTTCGGAACAGGGCAAGAGACCCAGTACTTC. Translating gives CASSFGTGQETQYF.

The chain carries TRBV12-2 and TRBJ2-7; the DNA was not compared with TRBD2, the D call given in the table. TRBV12-2 is a pseudogene locus. There are 16 residues in the CDR3. CDR3 amino acids: CASRFRLVPISYEQYF. For the CDR3, the DNA is TGTGCAAGTCGCTTTCGACTAGTCCCTATCTCCTACGAGCAGTACTTC.

This chain joins TRBV3-1 (or the pseudogene TRBV3-2) and TRBJ1-1; D is unclear. The CDR3 length is 13 residues. Trimming took 5 bases from V and 10 from J, leaving 17 bases between them. Germline CDR1 and CDR2: LGHDT and YNNKEL (reference sequence). CDR3: CASSNSRGVGAFF. The CDR3 coding sequence is TGTGCCAGCAGCAACAGTCGGGGAGTAGGAGCTTTCTTT.

The CDR3 loop reads CAISESRGISYEQYF. The CDR3 DNA sequence: TGTGCCATCAGTGAGTCGCGAGGGATCTCCTACGAGCAGTACTTC. The chain has TRBV10-3 and TRBJ2-7, with a tentative D call TRBD2 (5 bases). Trimming stripped 0 bases from V and 0 bases from J, with 9 bases between. This CDR3 spans 15 amino acids. Germline V lookup: CDR1 ENHRY, CDR2 SYGVKD.

CDR3: CASSLPSGTNYGYTF. DNA of the CDR3: TGTGCCAGCAGTCTGCCCTCCGGGACGAACTATGGCTACACCTTC. The chain uses TRBV28 and TRBJ1-2; tentatively, D is TRBD1 (5 bases). CDR3 length: 15 residues. Between the trimmed V and J ends, which lost 5 bases and 2 bases, there was a span of 15 bases. Per germline, CDR1 MDHEN and CDR2 SYDVKM.

The rearrangement links TRBV6-1 to TRBJ2-5; D is possibly TRBD1 (6 bases). The CDR3 covers 16 residues. Between the trimmed V and J ends, which lost 3 bases and 7 bases, there was a span of 21 bases. Germline loops: CDR1 MNHNS, CDR2 SASEGT. Here the CDR3 reads CASSDWGRGLGGTQYF. The CDR3 nucleotides are TGTGCCAGCAGTGATTGGGGCAGGGGCTTAGGTGGGACCCAGTACTTC.

The chain combines TRBV7-9 with TRBJ2-2; D uncertain. Deletions cut 1 base from V and 4 bases from J, with 7 bases between. The CDR3 is 14 amino acids. CDR1 is SEHNR, CDR2 FQNEAQ, per germline (reference sequence). CDR3 in amino acids: CASSLGLGTGELFF. DNA for the CDR3: TGTGCCAGCAGCTTAGGTTTGGGCACCGGGGAGCTGTTTTTT. The complete variable domain, with remaining parts taken from reference TRBV7-9 and TRBJ2-2, reads DTGVSQNPRHKITKRGQNVTFRCDPISEHNRLYWYRQTLGQGPEFLTYFQNEAQLEKSRLLSDRFSAERPKGSFSTLEIQRTEQGDSAMYLCASSLGLGTGELFFGEGSRLTVL.

This clone was detected only once. The rearrangement links TRBV10-3 to TRBJ2-3; TRBD2 agrees at 9 bases. The V segment lost 4 bases and the J segment 1 base; nucleotides outside the gene matches: 9. The CDR3 has 17 residues. Germline V gene data show CDR1 as ENHRY and CDR2 as SYGVKD. CDR3 sequence reads: CAISVPTSGGGTDTQYF. The CDR3 nucleotides are TGTGCCATCAGTGTCCCGACTAGCGGAGGGGGCACAGATACGCAGTATTTT.

The chain has TRBV24-1 and TRBJ1-1, with 8 bases identical to TRBD1. This CDR3 has 13 amino acids. Germline values: CDR1 KGHDR, CDR2 SFDVKD. Unmatched junction bases numbered 8, after V lost 12 bases and J lost 3 bases. The CDR3 sequence is CAVRQGRDTEAFF. The CDR3 nucleotides read TGTGCCGTCCGACAGGGGAGAGACACTGAAGCTTTCTTT.